These 9 T cell receptor beta chains share one sample of origin, sequenced in a study of vaccination and CD4 T cells after COVID-19. Noted treatment: roughly 11-day PBMC culture with coronavirus spike peptide pools or control peptides (ViraFEST assay). Their antigen targets remain unknown. Sequencing of the DNA from cultured CD4+ T cells was carried out with the Oncomine TCR Beta short-read assay. Each CDR3 protein gets one entry after TCRdb re-called the PCR reads with MiXCR. This sample has about 12,000 distinct CDR3 sequences, with about three fifths found just once. The source was CD4+ T cells from blood, cultured in vitro, collected before SARS-CoV-2 vaccination. The receptors stem from a human donor who had recovered from COVID-19.

The chain couples TRBV28 to TRBJ2-6; D is uncertain. The V and J ends lost 2 bases and 4 bases respectively, with 21 bases between them. Germline V gene data show CDR1 as MDHEN and CDR2 as SYDVKM. The CDR3 spans 19 residues. This CDR3 is CASSLNPAGSASGANVLTF. In DNA form, the CDR3 reads TGTGCCAGCAGTTTAAATCCCGCCGGCTCAGCGTCCGGGGCCAACGTCCTGACTTTC. Full variable domain (remainder filled in from reference TRBV28 and TRBJ2-6): DVKVTQSSRYLVKRTGEKVFLECVQDMDHENMFWYRQDPGLGLRLIYFSYDVKMKEKGDIPEGYSVSREKKERFSLILESASTNQTSMYLCASSLNPAGSASGANVLTFGAGSRLTVL.

This clonotype was recorded a few times. This CDR3 reads CASSYRGKNSPLHF. The CDR3 coding sequence is TGTGCCAGCAGTTACAGGGGCAAAAATTCACCCCTCCACTTT. The J gene is TRBJ1-6, the V gene TRBV6-8; D is possibly TRBD1 (5 bases). The CDR3 sequence is 14 residues long. CDR1 and CDR2 from the germline V gene are MNHGY and SAAAGT. Between the trimmed V and J ends, which lost 2 bases and 7 bases, there was a span of 9 bases.

This chain links TRBV7-2 with TRBJ1-2, with D possibly being TRBD1 (5 bases). Trimming took 5 bases from V and 2 from J, leaving 18 bases between them. CDR3 size: 16 residues. Germline assignment: CDR1 SGHTA and CDR2 FQGNSA. CDR3 protein: CASSGRGVEGNYGYTF. In DNA, the CDR3 is TGTGCCAGCAGCGGGCGAGGGGTGGAGGGCAACTATGGCTACACCTTC.

This clonotype was counted once. The rearrangement links TRBV27 to TRBJ2-1; TRBD2 matches 9 bases. V shed 6 bases and J 7 bases; nucleotides not matched to a gene: 4. This CDR3 is built from 13 residues. The germline V gene encodes CDR1 MNHEY and CDR2 SMNVEV (reference sequence). CDR3 coding DNA: TGTGCCAGCAGAGTAGCGGGAGTAAATGAGCAGTTCTTC. Its protein is CASRVAGVNEQFF.

The chain couples TRBV10-3 to TRBJ2-5; D ambiguous. The length of the CDR3 is 13 residues. Between the trimmed V and J ends, which lost 3 bases and 3 bases, there was a span of 8 bases. From germline, CDR1 is ENHRY and CDR2 SYGVKD. The CDR3 region is CAISEYREETQYF. Written as DNA, the CDR3 is TGTGCCATCAGTGAATACAGAGAAGAGACCCAGTACTTC.

This chain uses TRBV6-1 with TRBJ1-1; no clear D. Trimming removed 6 bases from V and 1 base from J, with 9 bases in between. The CDR3 is made up of 13 amino acids. Germline lookup yields CDR1 MNHNS and CDR2 SASEGT. CDR3 coding DNA: TGTGCCAGCAGCCACCGCAGGAACACTGAAGCTTTCTTT. Translated, it gives CASSHRRNTEAFF.

The sample holds one count of this clonotype. This chain links TRBV7-2 with TRBJ2-1; TRBD2 aligns across 8 bases. Trimming took 2 bases from V and 4 from J; bases not matched to a gene: 7. The CDR3 has 16 residues. Germline V gene data show CDR1 as SGHTA and CDR2 as FQGNSA. The CDR3, as DNA: TGTGCCAGCAGCTTAAGAACTAGCGGAGTTTACAATGAGCAGTTCTTC. It translates to CASSLRTSGVYNEQFF.

V and J are TRBV6-1 and TRBJ1-6; perhaps TRBD1 as D (6 bases). The length of the CDR3 is 15 residues. Trimming pared 9 bases from V and 8 bases from J, leaving 20 bases between. Germline V gives CDR1 MNHNS, CDR2 SASEGT. CDR3 sequence (DNA): TGTGCCAGTGTGGGGGCAGGAGGGTTTGATTCACCCCTCCACTTT. Translated, it gives CASVGAGGFDSPLHF.

V is TRBV20-1 and J is TRBJ1-5, with D possibly matching TRBD1 (5 bases). The CDR3 length is 13 residues. Germline values: CDR1 DFQATT, CDR2 SNEGSKA (reference sequence). Between the trimmed V and J ends, which lost 4 bases and 0 bases, there was a span of 7 bases. The CDR3 DNA reads as TGCAGTGCTACCGGGGCTAGCAATCAGCCCCAGCATTTT. Translated: CSATGASNQPQHF.